This is a list of T cell receptor beta chains from one sample in a study of control samples from healthy donors and cancer patients. Data came from immunoSEQ multiplex PCR; TCRdb stores just in-frame clones and leaves some out. The data contain fewer than 110,000 clones, 80% to 90% of them singletons. Input material: PBMCs. These receptor sequences come from a man in his fifties or sixties with lung cancer. The CDR3 runs from the conserved cysteine through the conserved F or W. Fields, in order: CDR3 protein, CDR3 DNA, clone size, V gene, J gene, D gene. The D gene is left open where the match is weak. Clone size is shown for a subset of rows, as once, few, many or a class of expanded clone.

CDR3: CASSLATPANTGELFF
DNA: TGTGCCAGCAGCTTGGCTACACCCGCGAACACCGGGGAGCTGTTTTTT
size: .
V: TRBV5-4
J: TRBJ2-2
D: .

CDR3: CASSQDPSGYNEQFF
DNA: TGCGCCAGCAGCCAAGATCCAAGCGGTTACAATGAGCAGTTCTTC
size: .
V: TRBV4-1
J: TRBJ2-1
D: .

CDR3: CASSPMGPYPTYGYTF
DNA: TGTGCCAGCAGCCCAATGGGGCCCTATCCGACCTATGGCTACACCTTC
size: .
V: TRBV7-9
J: TRBJ1-2
D: .

CDR3: CASRDGPYNEQFF
DNA: TGTGCCAGCAGGGATGGGCCCTACAATGAGCAGTTCTTC
size: .
V: TRBV7-9
J: TRBJ2-1
D: .

CDR3: CASSVSNQPQHF
DNA: TGTGCCAGCAGCGTGTCGAATCAGCCCCAGCATTTT
size: few
V: TRBV13
J: TRBJ1-5
D: .

CDR3: CASSRDSNQPQHF
DNA: TGTGCCAGCAGCCGGGACAGCAATCAGCCCCAGCATTTT
size: .
V: TRBV6-5
J: TRBJ1-5
D: .

CDR3: CASSYGRESFNEQFF
DNA: TGTGCCAGCAGCTACGGCAGGGAATCCTTCAATGAGCAGTTCTTC
size: .
V: TRBV5-4
J: TRBJ2-1
D: .

CDR3: CASSTAAGASQPQHF
DNA: TGTGCCAGCAGCACCGCTGCGGGGGCAAGTCAGCCCCAGCATTTT
size: .
V: TRBV5-6
J: TRBJ1-5
D: .

CDR3: CATSRVVDSGNIQYF
DNA: TGTGCCACCAGCAGAGTTGTCGACAGTGGGAACATTCAGTACTTC
size: .
V: TRBV15
J: TRBJ2-4
D: .

CDR3: CASSPSDAEAFF
DNA: TGTGCCAGCAGCCCCAGCGATGCTGAAGCTTTCTTT
size: .
V: TRBV5-4
J: TRBJ1-1
D: .

CDR3: CASSPGGQAKNIQYF
DNA: TGTGCCAGCAGTCCGGGGGGACAGGCCAAAAACATTCAGTACTTC
size: .
V: TRBV9
J: TRBJ2-4
D: .

CDR3: CASSQDGRARQPQHF
DNA: TGCGCCAGCAGCCAAGATGGGAGGGCCCGCCAGCCCCAGCATTTT
size: .
V: TRBV4-1
J: TRBJ1-5
D: .

CDR3: CASTFAGSTEAFF
DNA: TGTGCCAGCACCTTTGCAGGGAGCACTGAAGCTTTCTTT
size: .
V: TRBV5-5
J: TRBJ1-1
D: .

CDR3: CASSRDRGLYRF
DNA: TGTGCCAGCAGTCGTGACAGGGGCCTTTACCGTTTT
size: .
V: TRBV5-4
J: TRBJ2-3
D: TRBD1

CDR3: CASSLAQIPKNIQYF
DNA: TGTGCCAGCAGCTTAGCACAGATCCCCAAAAACATTCAGTACTTC
size: .
V: TRBV7-2
J: TRBJ2-4
D: .

CDR3: CASSARTGMEAQYF
DNA: TGTGCCAGCAGCGCTCGGACGGGTATGGAGGCCCAGTACTTC
size: .
V: TRBV7-2
J: TRBJ2-5
D: .

CDR3: CASSLQGGNTEAFF
DNA: TGCGCCAGCAGCTTGCAGGGAGGGAACACTGAAGCTTTCTTT
size: .
V: TRBV5-1
J: TRBJ1-1
D: .

CDR3: CSASLDSSGANVLTF
DNA: TGCAGTGCTAGTTTGGACAGCTCTGGGGCCAACGTCCTGACTTTC
size: .
V: TRBV20-1
J: TRBJ2-6
D: .

CDR3: CASSQGWGREETQYF
DNA: TGTGCCAGCAGCCAAGGGTGGGGACGGGAAGAGACCCAGTACTTC
size: once
V: TRBV3-1/TRBV3-2
J: TRBJ2-5
D: .

CDR3: CAVTGSPGDGYTF
DNA: TGTGCCGTCACCGGGAGTCCGGGAGATGGCTACACCTTC
size: .
V: TRBV10-3
J: TRBJ1-2
D: .

CDR3: CASHRSGTSGGATDTQYF
DNA: TGTGCCAGCCACCGATCCGGGACTAGCGGGGGGGCCACTGATACGCAGTATTTT
size: few
V: TRBV21-1
J: TRBJ2-3
D: .

CDR3: CAWSGFLRGETQYF
DNA: TGTGCCTGGAGTGGGTTTCTTAGGGGAGAGACCCAGTACTTC
size: .
V: TRBV30
J: TRBJ2-5
D: .

CDR3: CASSQQGRATNEKLFF
DNA: TGCGCCAGCAGCCAACAGGGAAGGGCAACTAATGAAAAACTGTTTTTT
size: .
V: TRBV4-1
J: TRBJ1-4
D: .